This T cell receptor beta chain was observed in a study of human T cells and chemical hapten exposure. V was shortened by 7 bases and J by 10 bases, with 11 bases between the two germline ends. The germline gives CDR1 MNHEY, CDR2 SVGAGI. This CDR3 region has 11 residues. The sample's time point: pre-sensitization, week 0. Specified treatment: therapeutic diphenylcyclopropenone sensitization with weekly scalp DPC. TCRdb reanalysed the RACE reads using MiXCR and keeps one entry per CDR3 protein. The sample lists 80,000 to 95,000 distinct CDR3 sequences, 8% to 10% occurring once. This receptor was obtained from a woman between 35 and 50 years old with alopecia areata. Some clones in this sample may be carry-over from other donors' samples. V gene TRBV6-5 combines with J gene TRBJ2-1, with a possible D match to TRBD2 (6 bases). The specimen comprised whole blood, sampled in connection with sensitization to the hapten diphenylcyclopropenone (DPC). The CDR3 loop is CASNLAPEQFF. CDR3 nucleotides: TGTGCCAGCAATCTAGCGCCAGAGCAGTTCTTC.